One and the same sample provided the 18 T cell receptor beta chains below, sequenced in a study of blood T cell repertoires in COVID-19. Method: immunoSEQ multiplex PCR; TCRdb's copy keeps in-frame clones and lacks some. Of 300,000 to 450,000 clones in the sample, about 89% were seen once. Input material: peripheral blood. These receptors originate from a young woman with COVID-19, enrolled during active disease.

The chain recombines TRBV24-1 with TRBJ2-1, with TRBD2 matching 10 bases. The ends lost 10 bases at V and 4 bases at J; junction bases unmatched: 6. Germline V gives CDR1 KGHDR, CDR2 SFDVKD. This CDR3 region has 14 residues. The CDR3 protein is CATSLAGAYNEQFF. The CDR3 DNA follows: TGTGCCACAAGTCTAGCGGGGGCATACAATGAGCAGTTCTTC.

The V and J genes are TRBV28 and TRBJ1-2; no clear D. Trimming left V 7 bases short and J 3 bases short, with 15 bases between. Germline V lookup: CDR1 MDHEN, CDR2 SYDVKM. The CDR3 totals 14 residues. CDR3 in DNA: TGTGCCAGCAATTATGGCAGTCTCGACTATGGCTACACCTTC. Protein: CASNYGSLDYGYTF.

This rearrangement joins TRBV2 to TRBJ1-4, with a tentative D call TRBD1 (5 bases). V was clipped by 8 bases and J by 0 bases, with 16 bases between them. The CDR3 sequence is 16 residues long. Germline lookup yields CDR1 SNHLY and CDR2 FYNNEI. CDR3 loop: CASALDNRTTNEKLFF. The CDR3 DNA sequence: TGTGCCAGCGCCCTCGACAACAGGACAACTAATGAAAAACTGTTTTTT.

J is TRBJ2-1 and V is TRBV7-6; 10 positions match TRBD1. The J segment lost 12 bases and the V segment lost 5 bases, leaving 16 bases of the junction unmatched. Looked up from germline, CDR1 is SGHVS and CDR2 is FNYEAQ. The length of the CDR3 is 16 residues. CDR3 in amino acids: CASSTRPGQGSLGQFF. The CDR3 bases are TGTGCCAGCAGCACACGACCGGGACAGGGGTCCCTTGGGCAGTTCTTC.

Concerning this clone: At one of its ends the junction is not consistent with the germline gene, which may arise from a read error. The rearrangement uses TRBV4-3 and TRBJ2-1; maybe TRBD2 (7 bases). Germline V gene sequence: CDR1 LGHNA, CDR2 YSLEER. There are 17 residues in the CDR3. In DNA form, the CDR3 reads TGCGCCAGCAGCCAAGATCCCCGCGGGGGCTCCAACAATGAGCAGTTCTTC. Translating it yields CASSQDPRGGSNNEQFF.

The CDR3 reads CASSLGGGGGSPLHF. As DNA, the CDR3 is TGCGCCAGCAGCTTAGGAGGGGGCGGAGGATCACCCCTCCACTTT. The gene calls are TRBV5-1 and TRBJ1-6; 7 bases map to TRBD1. CDR1 and CDR2 (germline): SGHRS, YFSETQ. V lost 2 bases and J lost 10; bases outside the gene matches: 9. The CDR3 spans 15 residues.

This clone was counted between two and nine times. DNA of the CDR3: TGTGCCAGCAGCGGAGACAGGACCCAGCCCCAGCATTTT. Amino acids: CASSGDRTQPQHF. The rearrangement joins TRBV7-9 to TRBJ1-5, with D possibly matching TRBD1 (6 bases). Per the germline V gene, CDR1 is SEHNR and CDR2 is FQNEAQ (reference sequence). The V end lost 5 bases, the J end lost 7 bases, and 12 bases lay between the germline ends. The CDR3 covers 13 residues. The full variable domain, with the rest looked up from reference TRBV7-9 and TRBJ1-5, is DTGVSQNPRHKITKRGQNVTFRCDPISEHNRLYWYRQTLGQGPEFLTYFQNEAQLEKSRLLSDRFSAERPKGSFSTLEIQRTEQGDSAMYLCASSGDRTQPQHFGDGTRLSIL.

V gene TRBV6-2 or TRBV6-3 combines with J gene TRBJ2-5; 11 nucleotides align to TRBD2. This CDR3 has 20 amino acids. Germline V gives CDR1 MNHEY, CDR2 SVGEGT. V lost 2 bases and J lost 2; bases outside the gene matches: 16. The chain's CDR3 is CASSYRVMTSGVLLQETQYF. The CDR3 bases are TGTGCCAGCAGTTACCGGGTCATGACTAGCGGGGTCCTATTACAAGAGACCCAGTACTTC.

The J gene is TRBJ2-7, the V gene TRBV4-3; a weak D match, TRBD2 (6 bases). Germline V gene sequence: CDR1 LGHNA, CDR2 YSLEER. Trimming took off 4 bases at V and 0 bases at J, with 19 bases between the two ends. The CDR3 has 17 residues. This chain's CDR3 is CASSPSRSQEGSYEQYF. CDR3 nucleotide sequence: TGCGCCAGCAGCCCTTCCCGAAGTCAGGAGGGCTCCTACGAGCAGTACTTC.

The V gene is TRBV5-8, the J gene TRBJ2-5; D remains unclear. Germline lookup yields CDR1 SGHTS and CDR2 YDEGEE. V was shortened by 6 bases and J by 0 bases, with 12 bases between the two germline ends. This CDR3 region has 14 residues. The CDR3 DNA is TGTGCCAGCATCGGTTGGCGGTACCAAGAGACCCAGTACTTC. Its translation is CASIGWRYQETQYF.

The chain carries TRBV18 and TRBJ2-5; D might be TRBD2 (6 bases). Trimming removed 3 bases at V and 5 bases at J, with 16 bases between. This CDR3 has 15 residues. The germline gives CDR1 KGHSH, CDR2 LQKENI. CDR3 DNA: TGTGCCAGCTCACCGAGAGGGGAGGATGGGGAGACCCAGTACTTC. It yields the protein CASSPRGEDGETQYF.

This chain links TRBV18 with TRBJ2-2; D is possibly TRBD2 (6 bases). CDR3 size: 14 residues. V was shortened by 6 bases and J by 2 bases, with 10 bases between the two germline ends. Germline V gene sequence: CDR1 KGHSH, CDR2 LQKENI. CDR3 bases: TGTGCCAGCTCCTCGGGACTTAACACCGGGGAGCTGTTTTTT. Translation: CASSSGLNTGELFF.

V usage is TRBV29-1 and J usage is TRBJ1-2, with 7 nucleotides matching TRBD1. Germline trimming cut 7 bases from V and 2 bases from J; bases unmatched to any gene: 7. The CDR3 consists of 13 residues. Germline CDR1 and CDR2: SQVTM and ANQGSEA. Here the CDR3 reads CSAGDSRNYGYTF. The DNA of the CDR3 is TGCAGCGCCGGGGACAGCCGAAACTATGGCTACACCTTC.

V gene TRBV11-2 combines with J gene TRBJ2-3, with D unresolved. There are 15 residues in the CDR3. Trimming took off 1 base at V and 3 bases at J, with 11 bases between the two ends. Per germline, CDR1 SGHAT and CDR2 FQNNGV. CDR3 sequence: CASSLVGRVTDTQYF. Here the CDR3 DNA reads TGTGCCAGCAGCTTAGTGGGCAGAGTGACAGATACGCAGTATTTT. The full variable domain, in which reference TRBV11-2 and TRBJ2-3 provide the parts outside the CDR3, is EAGVAQSPRYKIIEKRQSVAFWCNPISGHATLYWYQQILGQGPKLLIQFQNNGVVDDSQLPKDRFSAERLKGVDSTLKIQPAKLEDSAVYLCASSLVGRVTDTQYFGPGTRLTVL.

The chain couples TRBV25-1 to TRBJ2-1; weak D call: TRBD2 (6 bases). Per germline, CDR1 MGHDK and CDR2 SYGVNS. V shed 6 bases and J shed 4 bases, with 13 bases lying between them. The CDR3 extends over 14 amino acids. In DNA form, the CDR3 reads TGTGCCAGCAGACGGGACTCCGCATACAATGAGCAGTTCTTC. Its translation is CASRRDSAYNEQFF.

This rearrangement joins TRBV28 to TRBJ1-5, with D possibly matching TRBD1 (6 bases). V lost 6 bases and J 4 bases, leaving 19 bases between the germline ends. The CDR3 runs 16 residues. Germline CDR1 and CDR2: MDHEN and SYDVKM. In DNA form, the CDR3 reads TGTGCCAGCAGCATCAGGGGCAGGGGCATGAATCAGCCCCAGCATTTT. It encodes CASSIRGRGMNQPQHF.

The rearrangement links TRBV28 to TRBJ1-5; 8 positions agree with TRBD1. V dropped 2 bases and J dropped 0; count of bases not matched to a gene: 12. CDR1 and CDR2 from the germline V gene are MDHEN and SYDVKM. The CDR3 totals 19 residues. The CDR3: CASSLRTGTFKSSNQPQHF. In nucleotides, the CDR3 is TGTGCCAGCAGTTTAAGGACAGGGACGTTTAAAAGTAGCAATCAGCCCCAGCATTTT. The full variable domain, completed using reference TRBV28 and TRBJ1-5, is DVKVTQSSRYLVKRTGEKVFLECVQDMDHENMFWYRQDPGLGLRLIYFSYDVKMKEKGDIPEGYSVSREKKERFSLILESASTNQTSMYLCASSLRTGTFKSSNQPQHFGDGTRLSIL.

The rearrangement links TRBV24-1 to TRBJ2-3; TRBD1 matches 7 bases. Germline V gene data show CDR1 as KGHDR and CDR2 as SFDVKD. The CDR3 is 15 amino acids. V shed 1 base, J shed 1 base, and the junction held 1 base outside the gene matches. The CDR3 DNA reads as TGTGCCACCAGTGATTTCGGGACAGGCACAGATACGCAGTATTTT. Its protein is CATSDFGTGTDTQYF.